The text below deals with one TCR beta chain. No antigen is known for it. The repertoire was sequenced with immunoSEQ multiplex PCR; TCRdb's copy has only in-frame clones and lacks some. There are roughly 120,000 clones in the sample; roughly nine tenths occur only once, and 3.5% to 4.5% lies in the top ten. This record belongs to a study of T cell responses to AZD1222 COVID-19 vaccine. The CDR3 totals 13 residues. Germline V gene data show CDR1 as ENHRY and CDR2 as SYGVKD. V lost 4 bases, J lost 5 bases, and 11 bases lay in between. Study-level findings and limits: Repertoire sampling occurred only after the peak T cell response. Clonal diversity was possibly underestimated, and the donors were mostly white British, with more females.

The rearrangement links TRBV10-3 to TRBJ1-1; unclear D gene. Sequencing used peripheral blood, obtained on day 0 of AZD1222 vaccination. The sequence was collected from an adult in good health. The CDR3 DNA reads TGTGCCATCAGTGCCGATGGAGGTACTGAAGCTTTCTTT. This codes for CAISADGGTEAFF.